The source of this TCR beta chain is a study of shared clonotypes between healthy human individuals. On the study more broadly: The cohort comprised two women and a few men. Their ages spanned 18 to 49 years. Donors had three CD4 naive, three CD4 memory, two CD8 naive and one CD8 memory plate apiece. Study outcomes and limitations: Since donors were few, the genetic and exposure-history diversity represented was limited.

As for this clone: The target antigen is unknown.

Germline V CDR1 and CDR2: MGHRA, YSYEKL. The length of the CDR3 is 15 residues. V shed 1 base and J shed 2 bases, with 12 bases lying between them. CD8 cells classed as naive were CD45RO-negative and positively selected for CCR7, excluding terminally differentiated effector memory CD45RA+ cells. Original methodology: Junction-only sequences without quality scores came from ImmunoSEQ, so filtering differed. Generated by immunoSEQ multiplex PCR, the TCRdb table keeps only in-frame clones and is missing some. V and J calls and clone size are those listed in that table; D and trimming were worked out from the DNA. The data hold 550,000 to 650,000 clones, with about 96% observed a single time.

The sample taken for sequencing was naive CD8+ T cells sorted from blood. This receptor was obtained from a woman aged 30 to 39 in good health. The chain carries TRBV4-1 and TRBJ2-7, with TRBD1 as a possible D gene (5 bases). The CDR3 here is CASSQVAGSTYEQYF. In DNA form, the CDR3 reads TGCGCCAGCAGCCAAGTAGCAGGGTCTACCTACGAGCAGTACTTC.